This T cell receptor (beta chain) is from a study of blood T cells in healthy people across ages. Findings and limits, study-wide: It was not known whether donors were CMV positive (a possible confounder of expanded clonotype changes). Older age went with lower TCR beta diversity per million T cells, in a roughly linear way. Unsorted PBMCs blocked a conclusive comparison of naive and antigen-experienced cells.

Germline V CDR1 and CDR2: LNHNV, YYDKDF (reference sequence). V was trimmed by 3 bases and J by 0 bases, leaving 10 bases between them. The CDR3 has 15 amino acids. This clonotype was seen a handful of times. Its antigen remains unidentified. The second PCR ran roughly 7 to 12 cycles with a sample-barcoded 5' primer and J-beta primers. TCRdb passed the 5' RACE reads through MiXCR, listing each CDR3 protein once. Among around 1.5 million distinct CDR3 sequences listed, about 31% were seen once. The V and J genes are TRBV15 and TRBJ2-3; no firm D call. The source is a woman in her twenties or thirties in good health. Sample: blood. This CDR3 reads CATSSPDRSTDTQYF. For the CDR3, the DNA is TGTGCCACCAGCAGTCCCGATAGGAGCACAGATACGCAGTATTTT.